These 17 T cell receptor beta chains originate from one sample sequenced in a study of blood T cell repertoires in COVID-19. TCRdb's table, derived via immunoSEQ multiplex PCR, lists solely in-frame clones and lacks some. The repertoire holds over 150,000 clones, with roughly four fifths as singletons. Sequences were obtained from peripheral blood. All receptors derive from a woman aged 80 or over with COVID-19, enrolled during active disease.

The rearrangement joins TRBV7-2 to TRBJ2-5, with 14 bases lining up with TRBD2. The CDR3 is 16 amino acids. Per the germline V gene, CDR1 is SGHTA and CDR2 is FQGNSA. Unmatched junction bases numbered 3, after V lost 1 base and J lost 5 bases. Here the CDR3 DNA reads TGTGCCAGCAGCTTAGTTCGACTAGCGGGGGGGGAGACCCAGTACTTC. As protein: CASSLVRLAGGETQYF.

The chain joins TRBV5-1 to TRBJ2-1; D gene uncertain. Germline V gene data show CDR1 as SGHRS and CDR2 as YFSETQ. Trimming shortened V by 0 bases and J by 2 bases, and 6 bases separated the two germline ends. The CDR3 contains 14 residues. The CDR3 loop reads CASSLERPYNEQFF. CDR3 in DNA: TGCGCCAGCAGCTTGGAGCGCCCCTACAATGAGCAGTTCTTC.

The CDR3 loop is CASSYSQANVLTF. In nucleotides, the CDR3 is TGTGCCAGCAGTTACTCCCAGGCCAACGTCCTGACTTTC. The chain links TRBV6-6 to TRBJ2-6; D gene ambiguous. Germline loops: CDR1 MNHNY, CDR2 SVGAGI (reference sequence). Trimming took off 0 bases at V and 6 bases at J, with 3 bases between the two ends. This CDR3 spans 13 amino acids.

The chain joins TRBV3-1 (or the pseudogene TRBV3-2) to TRBJ2-1; TRBD2 aligns across 10 bases. The CDR3 is 16 residues long. The germline CDR1 and CDR2 sequences are LGHDT and YNNKEL (reference sequence). V gave up 4 bases and J gave up 5 bases; unmatched junction bases: 8. This chain's CDR3 is CASSPRGLATNNEQFF. The DNA of the CDR3 is TGTGCCAGCAGCCCCCGGGGACTAGCGACCAACAATGAGCAGTTCTTC.

Turning to this clone: One end of the junction fails to match germline, which may point to a read error. Different DNA sequences within this sample yield the same CDR3. The chain joins TRBV18 to TRBJ2-7; the match to TRBD1 covers 9 bases. The germline gives CDR1 KGHSH, CDR2 LQKENI. CDR3 size: 14 residues. CDR3 amino acids: CASSPSTGGYEQYF. The CDR3 DNA reads TGTGCCAGCTCACCTTCTACAGGGGGCTACGAGCAATACTTC.

This chain uses TRBV7-9 with TRBJ2-3; 8 bases are shared with TRBD1. Unmatched junction bases numbered 10, after V lost 3 bases and J lost 14 bases. Germline V CDR1 and CDR2: SEHNR, FQNEAQ (reference sequence). The CDR3 has 13 residues. CDR3 amino acids: CASSLGTGAGLYF. CDR3 sequence (DNA): TGTGCCAGCAGCTTGGGGACAGGAGCAGGCCTGTATTTT.

The gene calls are TRBV19 and TRBJ1-5; tentative D call: TRBD1 (5 bases). The germline V gene has CDR1 LNHDA and CDR2 SQIVND (reference sequence). CDR3 length: 13 residues. V gave up 4 bases and J gave up 4 bases, with 8 bases separating them. The CDR3 region is CASSTHRNQPQHF. The CDR3 DNA follows: TGTGCCAGTAGTACCCACAGGAATCAGCCCCAGCATTTT.

The CDR3 sequence is CASGASAGPFGGYTF. The CDR3, as DNA: TGTGCTAGTGGTGCCTCCGCGGGCCCCTTTGGTGGCTACACCTTC. The chain couples TRBV12-5 to TRBJ1-2; D ambiguous. The germline V gene has CDR1 LGHNT and CDR2 FRNRAP. With 5 bases removed from V and 7 bases from J, the gap between germline ends came to 20 bases. The CDR3 consists of 15 residues.

The V gene is TRBV19, the J gene TRBJ2-1, with 7 bases identical to TRBD2. This CDR3 region has 14 residues. Germline loops: CDR1 LNHDA, CDR2 SQIVND (reference sequence). Trimming took 6 bases from V and 7 from J; bases not matched to a gene: 9. CDR3 in DNA: TGTGCCAGTAGGGGCGGGAGAAACCGGAATGAGCAGTTCTTC. Amino acids: CASRGGRNRNEQFF.

The rearrangement links TRBV9 to TRBJ2-7; 8 nucleotides agree with TRBD1. CDR1 is SGDLS and CDR2 is YYNGEE in the germline V gene. CDR3 size: 14 residues. J gave up 1 base and V 4 bases, and 4 bases lay outside the gene matches. In DNA form, the CDR3 reads TGTGCCAGCAGCACCGGACAGGGTTCCTACGAGCAGTACTTC. Amino acids: CASSTGQGSYEQYF.

The rearrangement joins TRBV2 to TRBJ2-3; 8 bases are shared with TRBD1. Germline-derived CDR1 and CDR2 are SNHLY and FYNNEI. Trimming took 6 bases from V and 1 from J; bases not matched to a gene: 6. The CDR3 has 15 amino acids. The CDR3 DNA sequence: TGTGCCAGCAGCCGGACAGGGATCGGCACAGATACGCAGTATTTT. As protein: CASSRTGIGTDTQYF.

This chain links TRBV30 with TRBJ2-7; a weak D match, TRBD1 (6 bases). Deletions cut 1 base from V and 3 bases from J, with 10 bases between. Germline V gene sequence: CDR1 GTSNPN, CDR2 SVGIG (reference sequence). The CDR3 consists of 13 residues. CDR3 sequence (DNA): TGTGCCTGGAGTGGGACAGTGGTCTACGAGCAGTACTTC. This translates into CAWSGTVVYEQYF.

This clone was picked up many times. The chain is built from TRBV28 and TRBJ2-7; 9 bases are shared with TRBD2. Germline CDR1 reads MDHEN; CDR2 reads SYDVKM. With 4 bases clipped from V and 5 bases from J, the junction kept 6 bases outside the gene matches. The CDR3 is 14 residues long. CDR3: CASSWAGGADEQYF. The DNA of the CDR3 is TGTGCCAGCAGTTGGGCGGGAGGGGCGGACGAGCAGTACTTC.

J is TRBJ2-5 and V is TRBV5-4; D is perhaps TRBD2 (7 bases). The V end lost 4 bases, the J end lost 2 bases, and 27 bases lay between the germline ends. CDR1 is SGHNT and CDR2 is YYREEE in the germline V gene (reference sequence). The CDR3 is made up of 19 amino acids. For the CDR3, the DNA is TGTGCCAGCAGCGAAAAATACTCGCGGGGGCTAGGGGGGCAAGAGACCCAGTACTTC. Amino acid sequence: CASSEKYSRGLGGQETQYF.

As to this clone: The junction shows a germline mismatch at one end, possibly a read error. The rearrangement uses TRBV4-1 and TRBJ1-4; maybe TRBD1 (5 bases). CDR1 MGHRA and CDR2 YSYEKL come from the germline V gene. The CDR3 runs 15 residues. The CDR3 bases are TGCGCCAGCAGTCAAGGGTCAGGGTTTAATGAAAAACTGTTTTTT. Protein: CASSQGSGFNEKLFF.

V and J are TRBV3-1 (or the pseudogene TRBV3-2) and TRBJ2-7; 9 bases match TRBD2. CDR1 is LGHDT and CDR2 is YNNKEL in the germline V gene (reference sequence). The CDR3 totals 15 residues. V was clipped by 1 base and J by 2 bases; unmatched bases: 3. The CDR3: CASSQGLAATYEQYF. In nucleotides, the CDR3 is TGTGCCAGCAGCCAAGGACTAGCGGCGACCTACGAGCAGTACTTC.

Remarks on this clone: Compared with germline, one end of the junction differs, possibly owing to a read error. The genes are TRBV6-2 or TRBV6-3 and TRBJ1-1, with TRBD1 matching over 7 bases. The length of the CDR3 is 14 residues. The germline V gene has CDR1 MNHEY and CDR2 SVGEGT. CDR3 nucleotide sequence: TGTGCCAGCAATTACAGGGGAGGGGGCACTGAAGCTTTCTTT. Its protein is CASNYRGGGTEAFF.